The clone carrying this TCR beta chain has just a few counts. The target antigen is unknown. Samples from alopecia areata patients were lesional scalp punch biopsies and peripheral blood. This sample is drawn from a study of CD8+ T cells in alopecia areata. Overall study context: Each of the treated patients was given oral tofacitinib, 5 to 10 mg twice daily, for moderate-to-severe alopecia areata.

cDNA serving as the sequencing template came from extracted, reverse transcribed RNA. Clones were sequenced by immunoSEQ multiplex PCR, and TCRdb holds only the in-frame ones, with some missing. The data contain 60,000 to 70,000 clones, about half of them seen just once; the ten biggest clones take up approximately 18%. Points from the study as a whole: Sequencing of scalp samples also captures resident alphabeta T cells of normal skin. Possibly because of HLA-related factors, TCR sharing was less clear across patients than in mice.

This specimen was CD8+ T cells sorted from blood, taken at week 0. The TCR comes from a human donor with alopecia areata.

The CDR3 loop is CASRDGVGRMNEQFF. DNA for the CDR3: TGTGCCAGCAGAGACGGGGTGGGGAGGATGAATGAGCAGTTCTTC. The gene calls are TRBV6-5 and TRBJ2-1; TRBD2 is a possible D gene (6 bases). The CDR3 length is 15 residues. Germline CDR1 and CDR2: MNHEY and SVGAGI. Trimming cost V 6 bases and J 7 bases, with 19 bases left between them.